This passage covers 15 T cell receptor beta chains from one sample sequenced in a study of T cell repertoires in cytomegalovirus infection. Their antigens remain unidentified. TCRdb analysed the reads with MiXCR anew, one entry per CDR3 protein. The sample includes approximately 910,000 distinct CDR3 sequences, about a third seen only once; the top ten take over 10%. The input for sequencing was cultured CD8+ T cells from PBMCs, taken from culture after CMV antigen stimulation. Source of these receptors: a human donor in good health (CMV status not recorded). Some clones in this sample may be carry-over from other donors' samples.

As concerns this clonotype: A much larger clone is a single base away; this may be a read error. V gene TRBV5-4 combines with J gene TRBJ2-3, with a tentative D call TRBD2 (7 bases). The CDR3 consists of 12 residues. The V gene's germline CDR1 is SGHNT and CDR2 YYREEE (reference sequence). The germline V and J ends were trimmed by 6 bases and 6 bases, with 11 bases remaining between them. The CDR3 protein is CASTRGADTQYF. The DNA for the CDR3 is TGTGCCAGCACCCGGGGGGCGGATACGCAGTATTTT.

The gene calls are TRBV12-3 or TRBV12-4 and TRBJ1-2, with D perhaps TRBD1 (5 bases). This CDR3 comprises 16 residues. V was pared by 1 base and J by 2 bases, with 14 bases between. The CDR3 protein is CASSLGLGQLNYGYTF. The DNA for the CDR3 is TGTGCCAGCAGTTTAGGGTTGGGGCAGTTAAACTATGGCTACACCTTC.

The rearrangement joins TRBV19 to TRBJ1-1; perhaps TRBD1 as D (5 bases). CDR1 is LNHDA, CDR2 SQIVND, per germline (reference sequence). CDR3 length: 14 residues. V dropped 10 bases and J dropped 2 bases, with 17 bases sitting between them. Written as DNA, the CDR3 is TGTGCCACCAGGCCGGGACTCTATAACACTGAAGCTTTCTTT. It yields the protein CATRPGLYNTEAFF.

The gene calls are TRBV12-3 or TRBV12-4 and TRBJ1-2, with D unresolved. The CDR3 contains 13 residues. V was shortened by 1 base and J by 8 bases, with 11 bases between the two germline ends. As DNA, the CDR3 is TGTGCCAGCAGTTTAGTCGGAGGAGAAGGCTACACCTTC. Its translation: CASSLVGGEGYTF.

The chain links TRBV10-3 to TRBJ1-1; D is perhaps TRBD1 (5 bases). This CDR3 has 13 amino acids. The V gene's germline CDR1 is ENHRY and CDR2 SYGVKD. V gave up 2 bases and J gave up 4 bases, with 8 bases separating them. CDR3 residues: CAISEKGITEAFF. DNA for the CDR3: TGTGCCATCAGTGAGAAGGGGATCACTGAAGCTTTCTTT.

This clonotype appeared many times. The rearrangement links TRBV7-6 to TRBJ1-1; D gene uncertain. The CDR3 has 14 residues. The V end lost 5 bases, the J end lost 2 bases, and 12 bases lay between the germline ends. Germline V gene lookup returns CDR1 SGHVS and CDR2 FNYEAQ. CDR3 amino acids: CASSPREINTEAFF. The CDR3 DNA is TGTGCCAGCAGCCCCCGAGAGATTAACACTGAAGCTTTCTTT.

This clonotype occurred many times. The chain has TRBV12-3 or TRBV12-4 and TRBJ2-3, with D perhaps TRBD1 (6 bases). The CDR3 is made up of 18 amino acids. Trimming took 2 bases from V and 0 from J, leaving 18 bases between them. The CDR3, as DNA: TGTGCCAGCAGTTTATTCAGGGGCTCCCTAACTAGCACAGATACGCAGTATTTT. This gives the protein CASSLFRGSLTSTDTQYF.

This rearrangement joins TRBV4-1 to TRBJ2-1; 7 bases are a match to TRBD1. Germline CDR1 is MGHRA and CDR2 is YSYEKL. The CDR3 length is 15 residues. V was pared by 1 base and J by 3 bases, with 3 bases of the junction left unmatched. The CDR3 bases are TGCGCCAGCAGCCAAGCCGGGACAGACTACAATGAGCAGTTCTTC. It specifies CASSQAGTDYNEQFF.

This chain connects TRBV5-4 to TRBJ2-5; 8 bases are a match to TRBD1. The ends lost 0 bases at V and 5 bases at J; junction bases unmatched: 6. Germline CDR1 SGHNT, CDR2 YYREEE (reference sequence). The CDR3 sequence is 15 residues long. The CDR3 bases are TGTGCCAGCAGCTTGGAAACAGGGGGAGAGGAGACCCAGTACTTC. Translated, it gives CASSLETGGEETQYF.

The J gene is TRBJ1-6, the V gene TRBV7-9; D uncertain. Trimming left V 5 bases short and J 8 bases short, with 19 bases between. In germline, CDR1 is SEHNR, CDR2 FQNEAQ (reference sequence). The CDR3 spans 16 residues. The CDR3 bases are TGTGCCAGCAGCCCCGGAGAGGTTGAGGGATATTCACCCCTCCACTTT. Amino acids: CASSPGEVEGYSPLHF.

The chain combines TRBV12-5 with TRBJ2-1, with D possibly being TRBD1 (5 bases). In germline, CDR1 is LGHNT, CDR2 FRNRAP. The CDR3 is made up of 14 amino acids. V was trimmed by 8 bases and J by 5 bases, leaving 16 bases between them. The chain's CDR3 is CASQAPNRNNEQFF. For the CDR3, the DNA is TGTGCTAGTCAGGCCCCTAACAGGAACAATGAGCAGTTCTTC.

The J gene is TRBJ2-2, the V gene TRBV24-1, with 10 bases fitting TRBD2. V lost 9 bases, J lost 4 bases, and 7 bases stayed unmatched. CDR1 is KGHDR and CDR2 is SFDVKD in the germline V gene. The CDR3 is 15 amino acids. CDR3 in DNA: TGTGCCACCTCCGACAGGACTAGCGGCACCGGGGAGCTGTTTTTT. Protein sequence: CATSDRTSGTGELFF.

The chain has TRBV6-5 and TRBJ1-6; D unclear. The CDR3 has 16 amino acids. With 4 bases removed from V and 0 bases from J, the gap between germline ends came to 10 bases. Germline V gives CDR1 MNHEY, CDR2 SVGAGI. The CDR3 is CASSFKESSYNSPLHF. CDR3 DNA: TGTGCCAGCAGTTTTAAAGAGAGCTCCTATAATTCACCCCTCCACTTT.

The V gene is TRBV7-3, the J gene TRBJ2-2, with D unresolved. CDR1 is SGHTA and CDR2 is FQGTGA in the germline V gene. Between the trimmed V and J ends, which lost 5 bases and 9 bases, there was a span of 10 bases. This CDR3 spans 12 amino acids. The CDR3 loop is CASSPDPRELFF. As DNA, the CDR3 is TGTGCCAGCAGCCCTGACCCCCGGGAGCTGTTTTTT.

This sequence joins TRBV6-2 or TRBV6-3 and TRBJ2-2, with D possibly TRBD1 on 7 matching bases. Germline V lookup: CDR1 MNHEY, CDR2 SVGEGT. CDR3 length equals 14 residues. Trimming shortened V by 7 bases and J by 3 bases, and 12 bases separated the two germline ends. The CDR3 DNA sequence: TGTGCCAGCACAGGGGGGACGTACACCGGGGAGCTGTTTTTT. Amino acids: CASTGGTYTGELFF.